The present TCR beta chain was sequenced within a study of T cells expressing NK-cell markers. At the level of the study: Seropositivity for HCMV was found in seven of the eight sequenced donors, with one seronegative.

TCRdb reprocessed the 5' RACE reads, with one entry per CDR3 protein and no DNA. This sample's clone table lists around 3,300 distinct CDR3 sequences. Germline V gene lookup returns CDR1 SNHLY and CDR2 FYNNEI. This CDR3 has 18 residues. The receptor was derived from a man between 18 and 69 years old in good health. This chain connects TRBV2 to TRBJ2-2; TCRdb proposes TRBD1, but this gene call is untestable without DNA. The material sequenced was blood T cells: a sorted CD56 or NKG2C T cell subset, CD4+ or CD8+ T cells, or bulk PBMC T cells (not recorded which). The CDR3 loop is CASSEALPVTGSTGELFF.